This is a list of T cell receptor beta chains from one sample in a study of graft-versus-host responses after intestinal transplantation. Here immunoSEQ multiplex PCR was the method, and the copy in TCRdb shows in-frame clones only, minus some. In the table there are just under 90,000 clones, around 86% of which are singletons. Their cognate antigens are unknown. The sample in question was unstimulated CD8+ T cells sorted from spleen or lymph node cells, obtained before intestinal transplant. The source of these receptors is a human donor who received an intestinal transplant. The conserved cysteine and the conserved F or W are not part of the CDR3 here. Each record gives: V gene, D gene, J gene, CDR3 protein. The D gene is left open where the match is weak.

>TRBV6-5|.|TRBJ2-7
ASKGGVSSYEQY
>TRBV27|.|TRBJ2-2
ASSPTPGRRNRELF
>TRBV5-4|.|TRBJ2-1
ASSGMDLEQF
>TRBV7-2|.|TRBJ2-7
ASSLFGVPYEQY
>TRBV19|TRBD2|TRBJ2-1
ASTGGPYNEQF
>TRBV15|.|TRBJ1-2
ATSRGGPSYGYT
>TRBV11-1|.|TRBJ2-7
ASSTEPIAGYEQY
>TRBV16|TRBD1|TRBJ1-4
ASSPTGVVDEKLF
>TRBV19|TRBD2|TRBJ2-3
ASREDSKYTDTQY
>TRBV5-6|.|TRBJ1-1
ASSLVGTPEAF
>TRBV4-1|TRBD2|TRBJ2-5
ASSQDPTGTSGETQY
>TRBV28|.|TRBJ2-3
ASSSFAGIGRDTQY
>TRBV4-2|TRBD2|TRBJ2-7
ASSHTLAGGHDEQY
>TRBV5-5|.|TRBJ1-1
ARRRGVVPTTNTEAF
>TRBV7-2|.|TRBJ2-5
ASSLAARTGETQY
>TRBV11-3|TRBD1|TRBJ2-7
ASSWWDRGFYEQY
>TRBV5-1|.|TRBJ2-1
ASSRTAGSSYNEQF
>TRBV2|TRBD1|TRBJ2-7
ASSEGQGVVEEQY
>TRBV5-6|.|TRBJ1-2
ASSDGQPYGYT
>TRBV9|.|TRBJ2-2
ASSVRPGGPNTGELF
>TRBV5-1|.|TRBJ1-1
ASREANTEAF
>TRBV4-1|.|TRBJ2-2
ASSLEGGELF
>TRBV7-3|.|TRBJ2-3
ASSLSGYPRTDTQY
>TRBV19|.|TRBJ2-5
ASSIEPSLFGLTETQY
>TRBV6-6|.|TRBJ1-1
ASNLDVNTEAF
>TRBV6-5|.|TRBJ2-7
ASSEFGVNYEQY
>TRBV7-9|.|TRBJ2-7
ASSSPGFEY
>TRBV9|.|TRBJ1-1
ASSQEGVNTEAF
>TRBV4-1|.|TRBJ1-2
ASSQDGTYGYT
>TRBV6-4|.|.
ASSEVGRAGEQY
>TRBV4-1|TRBD1|TRBJ2-2
ASSQSTGVTGELF
>TRBV5-1|.|TRBJ2-1
ASSPPRAVASEQF
>TRBV6-5|.|TRBJ1-6
ASGPGRADSPLH
>TRBV6-5|.|TRBJ2-5
ASSYSNRAGETQY
>TRBV28|TRBD1|TRBJ2-7
ASRPPDRYEQY
>TRBV5-4|TRBD2|TRBJ2-7
ASSPELSGGFSYEQY
>TRBV11-2|.|TRBJ2-7
ASSLDPGDSYEQY
>TRBV7-2|.|TRBJ2-5
ASSLAPRAETQY
>TRBV19|.|TRBJ2-1
ASSRPPGGSPEQF
>TRBV4-1|.|TRBJ1-2
ASSQVVSADYGYT
>TRBV11-2|TRBD1|TRBJ1-3
ASSLERGPGNTIY
>TRBV18|.|TRBJ1-5
ASSPGRMNQPQH
>TRBV6-5|.|TRBJ2-1
ASSYSGGVYNEQF
>TRBV28|.|TRBJ1-2
ASSSSGQGGGYT
>TRBV4-2|TRBD2|TRBJ2-7
ASSQEGPGLDPVGYEQY
>TRBV29-1|.|TRBJ2-3
SVGGDTQY
>TRBV2|.|TRBJ1-1
ANEGGGTEAF
>TRBV4-3|.|TRBJ1-6
ASSQTGNGNSPLH
>TRBV6-1|.|TRBJ2-2
ASSEIRGADGELF
>TRBV9|.|TRBJ2-2
ASSVVWPDRLYHGELF
>TRBV7-8|.|TRBJ2-1
ATSYPPAEQF
>TRBV5-5|.|TRBJ1-1
ASSLMSLMNTEAF
>TRBV5-6|TRBD1|TRBJ2-7
ASSPRQGSSYEQY
>TRBV6-5|.|TRBJ2-5
ASSYGVRRTQY
>TRBV18|.|TRBJ1-2
ASSFGTGGMDHT
>TRBV7-6|.|TRBJ2-5
ASKAEGETQY
>TRBV4-1|.|TRBJ2-3
ASSQVLVRSGTDTQY
>TRBV21-1|.|TRBJ1-1
ASRSLTGVYTEAF